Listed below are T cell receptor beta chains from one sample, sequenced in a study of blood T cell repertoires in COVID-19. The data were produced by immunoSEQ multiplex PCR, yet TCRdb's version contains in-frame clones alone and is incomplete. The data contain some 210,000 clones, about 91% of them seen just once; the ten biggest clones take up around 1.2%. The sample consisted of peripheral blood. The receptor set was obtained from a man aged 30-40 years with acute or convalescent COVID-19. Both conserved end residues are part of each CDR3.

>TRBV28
CASSFSSGRGTDTQYF
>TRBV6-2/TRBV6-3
CASSYLTYSSSYNEQFF
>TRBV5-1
CASSSQSLGQGYGYTF
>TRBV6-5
CASHRGRDEKLFF
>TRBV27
CASSRRGGAGEQYF
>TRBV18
CASSLGTETEKLFF
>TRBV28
CASSLAGRGYQYF
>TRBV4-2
CASSPLDRVREKLFF
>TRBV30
CAWSTRGGADTQYF
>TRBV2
CASRKQGPSTGELFF
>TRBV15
CATSRDPGAYNEQFF
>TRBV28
CASSSGTGGGHNSPLHF
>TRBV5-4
CASSLDLAGPQHF
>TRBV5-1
CASGPGQGDNQPQHF
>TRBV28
CASIDPGQGTGNTIYF
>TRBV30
CAWSVGGITYNSPLHF
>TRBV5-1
CASSPLAGGPHYNEQFF
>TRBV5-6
CASSLGQGSYNEQFF
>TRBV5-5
CASRFPGQNEQYF
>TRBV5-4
CASSPGSSSGDKETQYF
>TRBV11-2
CASSQRLAEEKLFF
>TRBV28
CASSSNLNTEAFF